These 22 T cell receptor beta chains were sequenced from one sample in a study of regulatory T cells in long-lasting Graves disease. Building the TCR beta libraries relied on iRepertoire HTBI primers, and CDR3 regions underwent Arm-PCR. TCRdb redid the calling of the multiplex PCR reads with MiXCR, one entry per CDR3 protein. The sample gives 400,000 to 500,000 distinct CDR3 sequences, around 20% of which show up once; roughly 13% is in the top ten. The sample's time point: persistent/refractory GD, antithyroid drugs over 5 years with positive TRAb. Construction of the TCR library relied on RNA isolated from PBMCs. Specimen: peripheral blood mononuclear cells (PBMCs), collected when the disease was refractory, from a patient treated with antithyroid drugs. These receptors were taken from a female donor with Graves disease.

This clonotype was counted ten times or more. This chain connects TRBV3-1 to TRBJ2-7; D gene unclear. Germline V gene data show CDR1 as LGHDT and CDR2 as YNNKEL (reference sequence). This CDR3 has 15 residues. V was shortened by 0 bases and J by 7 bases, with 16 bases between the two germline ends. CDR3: CASSQDLTALSEQYF. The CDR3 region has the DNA TGTGCCAGCAGCCAAGATTTAACGGCCTTATCGGAGCAGTACTTC.

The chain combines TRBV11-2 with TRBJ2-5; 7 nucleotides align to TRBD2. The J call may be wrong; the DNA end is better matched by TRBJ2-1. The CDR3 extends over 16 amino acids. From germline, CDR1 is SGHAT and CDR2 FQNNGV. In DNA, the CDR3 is TGTGCCAGCAGCCAAGATGCTAGCGGCTCCTACAATGAGCAGTTCTTC. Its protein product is CASSQDASGSYNEQFF.

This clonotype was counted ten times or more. In nucleotides, the CDR3 is TGTGCCAGCACTAAAGACGGGACAATGGTCACTGAAGCTTTCTTT. It yields the protein CASTKDGTMVTEAFF. V and J are TRBV12-3 or TRBV12-4 and TRBJ1-1, with D perhaps matching TRBD1 (6 bases). The CDR3 is 15 amino acids. Trimming cost V 7 bases and J 4 bases, with 19 bases left between them.

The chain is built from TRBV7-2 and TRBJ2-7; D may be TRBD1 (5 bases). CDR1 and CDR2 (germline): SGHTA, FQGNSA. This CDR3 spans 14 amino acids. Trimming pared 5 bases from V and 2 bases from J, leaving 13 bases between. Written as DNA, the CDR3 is TGTGCCAGCAGCCAGATGGCAGGGACCTACGAGCAGTACTTC. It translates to CASSQMAGTYEQYF.

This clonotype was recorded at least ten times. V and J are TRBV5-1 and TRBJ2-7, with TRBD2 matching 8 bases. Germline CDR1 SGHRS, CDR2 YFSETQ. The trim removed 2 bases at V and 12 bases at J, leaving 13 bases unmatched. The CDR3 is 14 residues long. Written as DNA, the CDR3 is TGCGCCAGCAGCTTAGGACTAGCCAACGAGTTACGGTACTTC. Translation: CASSLGLANELRYF.

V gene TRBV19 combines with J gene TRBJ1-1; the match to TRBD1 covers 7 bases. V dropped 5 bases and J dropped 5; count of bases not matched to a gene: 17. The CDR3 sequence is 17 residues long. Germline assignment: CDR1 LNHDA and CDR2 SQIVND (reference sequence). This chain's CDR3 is CASSPYGVSQGGTEAFF. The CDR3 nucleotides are TGTGCCAGTAGTCCCTACGGGGTATCTCAGGGGGGGACTGAAGCTTTCTTT.

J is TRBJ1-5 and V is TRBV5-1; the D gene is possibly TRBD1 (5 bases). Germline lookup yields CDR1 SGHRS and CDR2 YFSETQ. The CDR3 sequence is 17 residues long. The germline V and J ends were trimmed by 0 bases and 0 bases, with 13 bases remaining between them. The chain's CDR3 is CASSLGPTTDSNQPQHF. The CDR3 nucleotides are TGCGCCAGCAGCTTGGGACCAACGACAGATAGCAATCAGCCCCAGCATTTT. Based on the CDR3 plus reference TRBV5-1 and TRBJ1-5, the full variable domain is KAGVTQTPRYLIKTRGQQVTLSCSPISGHRSVSWYQQTPGQGLQFLFEYFSETQRNKGNFPGRFSGRQFSNSRSEMNVSTLELGDSALYLCASSLGPTTDSNQPQHFGDGTRLSIL.

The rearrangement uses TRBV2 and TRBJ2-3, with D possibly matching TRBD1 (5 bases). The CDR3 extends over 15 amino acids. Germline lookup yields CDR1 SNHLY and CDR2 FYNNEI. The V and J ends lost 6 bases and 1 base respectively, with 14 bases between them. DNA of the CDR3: TGTGCCAGCAGCGCAGGGTGGGGTGGCACAGATACGCAGTATTTT. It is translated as CASSAGWGGTDTQYF.

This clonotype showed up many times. CDR3 sequence (DNA): TGTGCCAGCAGTTACTCACGGGACGGTGCTTTTCGAGAGACCCAGTACTTC. Translating it yields CASSYSRDGAFRETQYF. The chain is built from TRBV6-6 and TRBJ2-5; either TRBD1 or TRBD2 may fit D (5 bases each). CDR1 MNHNY and CDR2 SVGAGI come from the germline V gene (reference sequence). The ends were cut back, 0 bases at V and 4 bases at J, with 18 bases in the middle. CDR3 length: 17 amino acids.

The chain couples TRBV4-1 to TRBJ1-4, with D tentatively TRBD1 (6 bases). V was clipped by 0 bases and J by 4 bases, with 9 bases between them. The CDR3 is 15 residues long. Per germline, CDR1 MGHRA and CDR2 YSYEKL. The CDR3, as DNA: TGCGCCAGCAGCCAAGAACAGGGTCGTAATGAAAAACTGTTTTTT. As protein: CASSQEQGRNEKLFF.

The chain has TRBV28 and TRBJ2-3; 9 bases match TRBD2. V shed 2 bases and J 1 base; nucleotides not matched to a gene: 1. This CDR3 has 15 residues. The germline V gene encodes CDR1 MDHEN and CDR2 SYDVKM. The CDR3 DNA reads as TGTGCCAGCAGTTTAATAGCGGGGGGCACAGATACGCAGTATTTT. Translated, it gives CASSLIAGGTDTQYF.

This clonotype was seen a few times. This CDR3 is CSARDLAGKFTDTQYF. Here the CDR3 DNA reads TGCAGTGCTAGAGATCTGGCGGGAAAGTTCACAGATACGCAGTATTTT. The chain uses TRBV20-1 and TRBJ2-3; a possible D gene is TRBD2 (6 bases). Looked up from germline, CDR1 is DFQATT and CDR2 is SNEGSKA (reference sequence). CDR3 size: 16 residues. Trimming took off 0 bases at V and 2 bases at J, with 15 bases between the two ends.

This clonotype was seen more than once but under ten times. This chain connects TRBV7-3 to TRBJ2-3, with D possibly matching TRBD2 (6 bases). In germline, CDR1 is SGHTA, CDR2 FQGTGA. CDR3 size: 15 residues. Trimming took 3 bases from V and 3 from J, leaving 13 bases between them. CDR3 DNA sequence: TGTGCCAGCAGCTTGTCCCGGGACTTTACAGATACGCAGTATTTT. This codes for CASSLSRDFTDTQYF.

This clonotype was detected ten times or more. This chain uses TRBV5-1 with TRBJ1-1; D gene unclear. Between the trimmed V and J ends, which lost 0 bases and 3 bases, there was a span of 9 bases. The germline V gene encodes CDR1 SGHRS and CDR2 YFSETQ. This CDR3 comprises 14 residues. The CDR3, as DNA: TGCGCCAGCAGCTTGGATGCAGTCTACACTGAAGCTTTCTTT. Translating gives CASSLDAVYTEAFF.

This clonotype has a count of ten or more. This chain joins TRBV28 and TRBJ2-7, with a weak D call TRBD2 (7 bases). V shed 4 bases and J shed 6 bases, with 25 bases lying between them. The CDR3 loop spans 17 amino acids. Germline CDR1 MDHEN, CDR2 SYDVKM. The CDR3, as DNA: TGTGCCAGCAGTTCTACAGGGTTGGGAGGGCGCTGGGGCGAGCAGTACTTC. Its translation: CASSSTGLGGRWGEQYF.

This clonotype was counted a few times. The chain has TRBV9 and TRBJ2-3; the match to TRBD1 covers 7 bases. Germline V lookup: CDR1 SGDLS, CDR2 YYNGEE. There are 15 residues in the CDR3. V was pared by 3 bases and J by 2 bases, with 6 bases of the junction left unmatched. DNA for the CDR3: TGTGCCAGCAGCGAAGACAGGGATTCCACAGATACGCAGTATTTT. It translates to CASSEDRDSTDTQYF.

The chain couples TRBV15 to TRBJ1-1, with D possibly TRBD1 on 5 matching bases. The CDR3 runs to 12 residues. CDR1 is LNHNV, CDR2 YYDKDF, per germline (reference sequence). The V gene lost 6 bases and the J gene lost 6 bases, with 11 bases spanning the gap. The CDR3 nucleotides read TGTGCCACCAGTGGGGGGGGTCCTGAAGCTTTCTTT. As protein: CATSGGGPEAFF.

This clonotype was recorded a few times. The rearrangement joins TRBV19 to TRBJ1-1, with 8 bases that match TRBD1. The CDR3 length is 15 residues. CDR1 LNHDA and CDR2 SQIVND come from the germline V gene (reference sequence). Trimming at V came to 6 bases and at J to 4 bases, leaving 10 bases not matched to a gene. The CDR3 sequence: CASRTQGAGGTEAFF. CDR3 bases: TGTGCCAGTAGGACTCAGGGGGCAGGGGGCACTGAAGCTTTCTTT.

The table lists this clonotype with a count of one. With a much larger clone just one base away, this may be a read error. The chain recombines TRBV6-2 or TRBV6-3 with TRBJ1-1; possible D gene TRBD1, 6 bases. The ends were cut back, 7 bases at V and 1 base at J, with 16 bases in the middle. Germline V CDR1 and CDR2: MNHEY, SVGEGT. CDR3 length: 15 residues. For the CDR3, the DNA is TGTGCCAGCAATTCGTTGGGGGCCTGGAACACTGAAGCTTTCTTT. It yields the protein CASNSLGAWNTEAFF.

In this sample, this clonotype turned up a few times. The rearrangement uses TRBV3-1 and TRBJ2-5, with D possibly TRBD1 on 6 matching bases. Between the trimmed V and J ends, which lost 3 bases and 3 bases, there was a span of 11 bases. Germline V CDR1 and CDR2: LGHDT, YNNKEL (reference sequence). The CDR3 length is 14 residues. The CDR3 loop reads CASSQPYREETQYF. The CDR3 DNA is TGTGCCAGCAGCCAGCCCTACAGGGAAGAGACCCAGTACTTC.

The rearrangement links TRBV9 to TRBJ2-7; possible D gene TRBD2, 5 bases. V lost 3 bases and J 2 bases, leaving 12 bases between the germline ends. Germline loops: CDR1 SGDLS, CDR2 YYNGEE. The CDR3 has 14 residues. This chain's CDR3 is CASSAGGYTYEQYF. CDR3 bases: TGTGCCAGCAGCGCCGGAGGCTACACCTACGAGCAGTACTTC.

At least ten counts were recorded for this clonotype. CDR3 region: CASSPGLAGEQYF. Written as DNA, the CDR3 is TGTGCCAGCAGCCCGGGGCTTGCGGGCGAGCAGTACTTC. The gene calls are TRBV7-9 and TRBJ2-7; D may correspond to TRBD1 or TRBD2 (5 bases each). Germline V gene data show CDR1 as SEHNR and CDR2 as FQNEAQ (reference sequence). This CDR3 is 13 amino acids long. Trimming removed 5 bases at V and 6 bases at J, with 14 bases between. Drawing the rest from reference TRBV7-9 and TRBJ2-7, the complete variable domain is DTGVSQNPRHKITKRGQNVTFRCDPISEHNRLYWYRQTLGQGPEFLTYFQNEAQLEKSRLLSDRFSAERPKGSFSTLEIQRTEQGDSAMYLCASSPGLAGEQYFGPGTRLTVT.